The clone carrying this T cell receptor beta chain has more than one count but fewer than ten. Its antigen is still unknown. The data are from a study of T cells in Graves' hyperthyroidism and ophthalmopathy. Study outcomes and limitations: Most thyroid-expanded clonotypes above 0.001 were also found in blood.

In patients aged 18 to 65, hyperthyroidism was newly diagnosed, with duration under 2 months. Diagnosing involved the use of clinical symptoms, serum thyroxine and TRAb, thyroid ultrasound and orbital computed tomography. It was RNA transcripts that yielded the amplified TCR beta CDR3 regions. Researchers ran a first-round RT-PCR on the TCR CDR3 using the HTBI primer set. TCRdb recomputed calls from the multiplex PCR reads with MiXCR, one row per CDR3 protein. Of approximately 620,000 distinct CDR3 sequences listed, approximately 15% are singletons. The clonotype originates from a woman aged 25 to 45 with Graves' hyperthyroidism that later progressed to Graves' ophthalmopathy. Source material: blood.

The CDR3 bases are TGTGCCAGCAGCCGGACAGGGGGCGCCGGCTACACCTTC. Protein product: CASSRTGGAGYTF. The rearrangement uses TRBV7-9 and TRBJ1-2; 11 bases fit TRBD1. J lost 8 bases, V lost 5 bases, and 4 bases had no gene match. The CDR3 runs to 13 residues. Germline loops: CDR1 SEHNR, CDR2 FQNEAQ (reference sequence).